This TCR beta chain appears in the sequencing data of a study of blood T cell repertoires in COVID-19. Study summary: Material from acute and convalescent COVID-19 was sourced from the United States, Italy and Spain.

Sequencing used immunoSEQ multiplex PCR; TCRdb keeps in-frame clones, though not all of them. The table has more than 100,000 clones, 60% to 85% seen once. The V end was cut by 5 bases, the J end by 4 bases, with 12 bases between. Germline CDR1 reads SGHRS; CDR2 reads YFSETQ. CDR3 length: 14 amino acids. The genes are TRBV5-1 and TRBJ2-2; the D is unclear. The sequenced sample consisted of peripheral blood. The receptor comes from a man aged 65 to 85 with acute or convalescent COVID-19. CDR3: CASRFSGRTGELFF. The CDR3 DNA follows: TGCGCCAGCAGGTTTTCGGGTCGCACCGGGGAGCTGTTTTTT. The variable domain in full, with the rest retrieved from reference TRBV5-1 and TRBJ2-2, is KAGVTQTPRYLIKTRGQQVTLSCSPISGHRSVSWYQQTPGQGLQFLFEYFSETQRNKGNFPGRFSGRQFSNSRSEMNVSTLELGDSALYLCASRFSGRTGELFFGEGSRLTVL.